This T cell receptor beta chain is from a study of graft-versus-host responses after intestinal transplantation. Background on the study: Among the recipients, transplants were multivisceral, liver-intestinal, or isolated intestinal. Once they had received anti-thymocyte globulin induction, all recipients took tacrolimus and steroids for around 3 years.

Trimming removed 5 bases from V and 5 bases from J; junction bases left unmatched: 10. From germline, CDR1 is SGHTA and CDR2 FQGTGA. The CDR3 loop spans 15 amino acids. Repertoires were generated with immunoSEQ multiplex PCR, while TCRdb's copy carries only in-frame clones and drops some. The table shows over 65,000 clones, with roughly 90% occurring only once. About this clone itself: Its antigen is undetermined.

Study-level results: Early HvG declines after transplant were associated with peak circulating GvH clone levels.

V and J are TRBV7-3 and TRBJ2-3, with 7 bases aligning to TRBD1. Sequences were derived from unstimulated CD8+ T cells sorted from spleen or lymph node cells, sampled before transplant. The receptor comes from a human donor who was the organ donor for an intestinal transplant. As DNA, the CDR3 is TGTGCCAGCAGCGCGACAGGGAGTATCGGAGATACGCAGTATTTT. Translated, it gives CASSATGSIGDTQYF.